This TCR beta chain was sequenced for a study of shared clonotypes between healthy human individuals. About the study: Per donor, CD8 memory used one plate, CD8 naive used two, CD4 memory used three and CD4 naive used three.

The table came from immunoSEQ multiplex PCR; TCRdb's copy has only in-frame clones and leaves some out. The sample carries over 2,000,000 clones, just under 95% recorded once. For this clone: Its cognate antigen is unknown.

Germline CDR1 SGHTA, CDR2 FQGTGA. V was pared by 1 base and J by 1 base, with 6 bases of the junction left unmatched. The CDR3 runs 17 residues. Study-wide results and limits: Clonotypes not shared had lower generation probabilities than those common to all four donors. Expectations were that clonotype sharing among donors would be affected by sequencing depth.

Terminally differentiated effector memory CD45RA+ cells were excluded by CCR7 positive selection of CD45RO-negative cells. This clonotype was sampled from a man between 18 and 29 years old in good health. Some clones in this sample may be carry-over from other donors' samples. The sequenced material came from naive CD8+ T cells from PBMCs. The chain is built from TRBV7-3 and TRBJ2-2; TRBD1 agrees at 7 bases. The CDR3 reads CASSLSLGTENTGELFF. In DNA form, the CDR3 reads TGTGCCAGCAGCTTAAGTCTGGGGACAGAGAACACCGGGGAGCTGTTTTTT.